The source of this TCR beta chain is a study of response to subunit inactivated influenza vaccine. In its sample, this clonotype was seen a few times. V was trimmed by 3 bases and J by 12 bases, leaving 12 bases between them. The CDR3 sequence is 12 residues long. Germline V gives CDR1 SGHTA, CDR2 FQGNSA. TCRdb ran MiXCR on the RT-PCR reads and lists one entry per CDR3 protein. Seen here are roughly 620,000 distinct CDR3 sequences, roughly 10% observed once, and the top ten hold approximately 11%. This sample also appeared in a second study, on T cells expressing NK-cell markers. That work states: The cDNA for TCR beta came from 5'RACE template switching with UMIs. Sorted CD3+CD56+NKG2C+, CD3+CD56+NKG2C- and CD3+CD56-NKG2C+ T-cell subsets were beta-chain profiled.

This material consisted of PBMCs from blood, taken on the day of vaccination. The chain carries TRBV7-2 and TRBJ2-1; D may be TRBD1 (6 bases). The TCR sequence derives from a man between 45 and 60 years old who received an inactivated influenza vaccine. The CDR3 region has the DNA TGTGCCAGCAGCTTCCTCGGGACACGGCAGTTCTTC. It translates to CASSFLGTRQFF.